Listed below are T cell receptor beta chains from one sample, sequenced in a study of lymphopenia after photon versus proton radiotherapy. The table came from immunoSEQ multiplex PCR; TCRdb's copy has only in-frame clones and leaves some out. The sample lists 150,000 to 200,000 clones; 70% to 90% were seen once. The material sequenced was peripheral blood, taken from a patient treated with photon-based radiotherapy. These TCRs come from a man between 45 and 60 years old with gastric cancer. Each CDR3 is given with its conserved first and last residue. The D gene is left open where the match is weak. A clone size is listed for some rows: how often the clone was seen (once, few, many), or a class if it is expanded.

d_call: NA
v_call: TRBV28
j_call: TRBJ1-2
clone_size: NA
cdr3_aa: CASSLEGYYGYTF
cdr3_nt: TGTGCCAGCAGTTTAGAGGGGTACTATGGCTACACCTTC

d_call: TRBD2
v_call: TRBV28
j_call: TRBJ2-2
clone_size: once
cdr3_aa: CASLRGRGTGELFF
cdr3_nt: TGTGCCAGCCTCCGAGGGCGGGGGACCGGGGAGCTGTTTTTT

d_call: NA
v_call: TRBV21-1
j_call: TRBJ2-7
clone_size: NA
cdr3_aa: CASSIYRGYEQYF
cdr3_nt: TGTGCCAGCAGCATCTACAGGGGCTACGAGCAGTACTTC

d_call: NA
v_call: TRBV7-2
j_call: TRBJ1-2
clone_size: NA
cdr3_aa: CASSLESAREGYTF
cdr3_nt: TGTGCCAGCAGCTTAGAGTCCGCCAGGGAAGGCTACACCTTC

d_call: NA
v_call: TRBV19
j_call: TRBJ1-3
clone_size: NA
cdr3_aa: CASSITGNTGNTIYF
cdr3_nt: TGTGCCAGTAGTATAACAGGGAACACTGGAAACACCATATATTTT

d_call: NA
v_call: TRBV30
j_call: TRBJ2-3
clone_size: once
cdr3_aa: CAWSVSTDTQYF
cdr3_nt: TGTGCCTGGAGTGTTAGCACAGATACGCAGTATTTT

d_call: NA
v_call: TRBV5-1
j_call: TRBJ1-1
clone_size: NA
cdr3_aa: CASSEQGNTEAFF
cdr3_nt: TGCGCCAGCAGTGAACAGGGGAACACTGAAGCTTTCTTT

d_call: NA
v_call: TRBV25-1
j_call: TRBJ2-5
clone_size: NA
cdr3_aa: CASSPGWGARGETQYF
cdr3_nt: TGTGCCAGCAGCCCCGGATGGGGGGCGCGAGGAGAGACCCAGTACTTC

d_call: TRBD2
v_call: TRBV7-9
j_call: TRBJ2-7
clone_size: once
cdr3_aa: CASSLPTSGSSYEQYF
cdr3_nt: TGTGCCAGCAGCCTACCAACTAGCGGGAGCTCCTACGAGCAGTACTTC

d_call: NA
v_call: TRBV5-1
j_call: TRBJ2-5
clone_size: NA
cdr3_aa: CASSLAGETQYF
cdr3_nt: TGCGCCAGCAGCTTGGCCGGGGAGACCCAGTACTTC

d_call: TRBD2
v_call: TRBV11-2
j_call: TRBJ2-7
clone_size: NA
cdr3_aa: CASSFPGGNEQYF
cdr3_nt: TGTGCCAGCAGCTTCCCGGGAGGGAACGAGCAGTACTTC

d_call: TRBD1
v_call: TRBV11-2
j_call: TRBJ2-7
clone_size: NA
cdr3_aa: CASSYDRGGPTEQYF
cdr3_nt: TGTGCCAGCAGCTATGACAGGGGAGGTCCCACCGAGCAGTACTTC

d_call: TRBD1
v_call: TRBV15
j_call: TRBJ1-5
clone_size: NA
cdr3_aa: CATSRETARGGDQPQHF
cdr3_nt: TGTGCCACCAGCAGAGAGACGGCCAGGGGGGGCGATCAGCCCCAGCATTTT

d_call: NA
v_call: TRBV7-2
j_call: TRBJ2-2
clone_size: NA
cdr3_aa: CASSLLGGGGELFF
cdr3_nt: TGTGCCAGCAGCTTACTTGGGGGTGGCGGGGAGCTGTTTTTT

d_call: TRBD2
v_call: TRBV11-2
j_call: TRBJ2-7
clone_size: NA
cdr3_aa: CASSLRFRGLVYYEQYF
cdr3_nt: TGTGCCAGCAGCTTAAGGTTTCGGGGACTAGTTTACTACGAGCAGTACTTC

d_call: NA
v_call: TRBV18
j_call: TRBJ2-5
clone_size: NA
cdr3_aa: CASSPSSETQYF
cdr3_nt: TGTGCCAGCTCACCATCCAGCGAGACCCAGTACTTC

d_call: TRBD2
v_call: TRBV5-4
j_call: TRBJ2-7
clone_size: few
cdr3_aa: CASRVGGRREQYF
cdr3_nt: TGTGCCAGCAGAGTGGGAGGGAGACGCGAGCAGTACTTC

d_call: NA
v_call: TRBV19
j_call: TRBJ2-7
clone_size: NA
cdr3_aa: CASSLKSGYSYEQYF
cdr3_nt: TGTGCCAGTAGTCTCAAATCAGGATACTCCTACGAGCAGTACTTC

d_call: TRBD1
v_call: TRBV7-8
j_call: TRBJ1-1
clone_size: once
cdr3_aa: CASSHKQTGGDTEAFF
cdr3_nt: TGTGCCAGCAGCCATAAACAGACAGGGGGGGACACTGAAGCTTTCTTT

d_call: NA
v_call: TRBV6-1
j_call: TRBJ2-1
clone_size: NA
cdr3_aa: CASSDTGRGTYNEQFF
cdr3_nt: TGTGCCAGCAGTGACACAGGGAGAGGGACCTACAATGAGCAGTTCTTC

d_call: NA
v_call: TRBV9
j_call: TRBJ2-2
clone_size: NA
cdr3_aa: CASSVVGRGKNTGELFF
cdr3_nt: TGTGCCAGCAGCGTAGTAGGGCGAGGGAAGAACACCGGGGAGCTGTTTTTT

d_call: NA
v_call: TRBV6-6
j_call: TRBJ1-4
clone_size: NA
cdr3_aa: CASSSQGPNEKLFF
cdr3_nt: TGTGCCAGCAGTTCCCAGGGTCCTAATGAAAAACTGTTTTTT

d_call: NA
v_call: TRBV6-1
j_call: TRBJ1-2
clone_size: NA
cdr3_aa: CASSEVESSYGYTF
cdr3_nt: TGTGCCAGCAGTGAAGTAGAGTCCTCATATGGCTACACCTTC

d_call: NA
v_call: TRBV7-3
j_call: TRBJ2-1
clone_size: NA
cdr3_aa: CASSLTGRLDEQFF
cdr3_nt: TGTGCCAGCAGCTTAACGGGGAGGCTTGATGAGCAGTTCTTC

d_call: NA
v_call: TRBV6-5
j_call: TRBJ1-2
clone_size: NA
cdr3_aa: CASSYSGGAHGYTF
cdr3_nt: TGTGCCAGCAGTTACTCGGGGGGAGCTCATGGCTACACCTTC

d_call: NA
v_call: TRBV6-5
j_call: TRBJ2-2
clone_size: NA
cdr3_aa: CASSPDRITGELFF
cdr3_nt: TGTGCCAGCAGCCCCGACAGGATCACCGGGGAGCTGTTTTTT

d_call: NA
v_call: TRBV10-2
j_call: TRBJ1-1
clone_size: NA
cdr3_aa: CASRYTNTEAFF
cdr3_nt: TGCGCCAGCAGGTACACGAACACTGAAGCTTTCTTT

d_call: NA
v_call: TRBV5-4
j_call: TRBJ2-7
clone_size: NA
cdr3_aa: CASSQSRQGVYEQYF
cdr3_nt: TGTGCCAGCAGCCAGTCTAGACAAGGGGTCTACGAGCAGTACTTC

d_call: NA
v_call: TRBV5-1
j_call: TRBJ2-3
clone_size: few
cdr3_aa: CASSSQGASGADTQYF
cdr3_nt: TGCGCCAGCAGCTCACAGGGAGCCTCGGGGGCAGATACGCAGTATTTT

d_call: NA
v_call: TRBV5-1
j_call: TRBJ1-1
clone_size: NA
cdr3_aa: CASSLEGRGMNTEAFF
cdr3_nt: TGCGCCAGCAGCTTGGAGGGGCGAGGGATGAACACTGAAGCTTTCTTT

d_call: NA
v_call: TRBV27
j_call: TRBJ1-2
clone_size: NA
cdr3_aa: CASSFYPGTPNYGYTF
cdr3_nt: TGTGCCAGCAGTTTCTACCCAGGGACACCCAACTATGGCTACACCTTC